The rows below give T cell receptor beta chains drawn from one sample of a study of T cells in tuberculosis. Sequencing used immunoSEQ multiplex PCR; TCRdb keeps in-frame clones, though not all of them. The sample carries 25,000 to 35,000 clones, about 90% recorded once. Source material: PBMCs. These receptors were collected from a donor between 10 and 35 years old with latent tuberculosis or without tuberculosis infection. CDR3s include the opening cysteine and the closing phenylalanine or tryptophan. The D gene is left open where the match is weak. Rows may omit the clone size; those that give it use once, few, many or a size class.

len	v_gene	abundance	d_gene	j_gene	CDR3nt	CDR3aa
12	TRBV2	NA	NA	TRBJ1-2	TGTGCCAGTAAGGAGCAAGACTATGGCTACACCTTC	CASKEQDYGYTF
17	TRBV6-1	NA	TRBD1	TRBJ1-5	TGTGCCAGCAGTGATCCCTCCACAGGGGACGGCAATCAGCCCCAGCATTTT	CASSDPSTGDGNQPQHF
14	TRBV6-1	NA	NA	TRBJ1-1	TGTGCCAGCAGGGTCCCGGGGATAAACACTGAAGCTTTCTTT	CASRVPGINTEAFF
14	TRBV6-4	NA	NA	TRBJ2-7	TGTGCCGGTATGGACACGGGACACATCTACGAGCAGTACTTC	CAGMDTGHIYEQYF
10	TRBV10-1	NA	NA	TRBJ2-3	TGTCGATGGGGGGAAGATACGCAGTATTTT	CRWGEDTQYF
16	TRBV5-1	NA	TRBD1	TRBJ2-7	TGCGCCAGCAGCTTGACGATGCAGGACAGGACCTACGAGCAGTACTTC	CASSLTMQDRTYEQYF
18	TRBV11-2	NA	NA	TRBJ2-2	TGTGCCAGCAGCTTCGACCGCAGACAGGAGGTGCACACCGGGGAGCTGTTTTTT	CASSFDRRQEVHTGELFF
16	TRBV6-5	once	NA	TRBJ2-7	TGTGCCAGCAGTTACTCGGCCCTAGCTGCCGTCGGCGAGCAGTACTTC	CASSYSALAAVGEQYF
15	TRBV28	NA	TRBD1	TRBJ1-5	TGTGCCAGCAGGACAGGACAGGGAAGAGGACAGCCCCAGCATTTT	CASRTGQGRGQPQHF
16	TRBV6-5	NA	TRBD1	TRBJ2-2	TGTGCCAGCAGTTACGCACAGGGGGCCTACACCGGGGAGCTGTTTTTT	CASSYAQGAYTGELFF
15	TRBV29-1	NA	NA	TRBJ1-1	TGCAGCGTTGAATCCCGGGCCCGGGGAAACACTGAAGCTTTCTTT	CSVESRARGNTEAFF
15	TRBV28	NA	NA	TRBJ1-5	TGTGCCAGCAGTTTACGACTCCTTAGCAATCAGCCCCAGCATTTT	CASSLRLLSNQPQHF
14	TRBV25-1	NA	NA	TRBJ2-1	TGTGCCAGCAGTGTGATACAGGGTGAAAATGAGCAGTTCTTC	CASSVIQGENEQFF
14	TRBV28	NA	NA	TRBJ2-1	TGTGCCAGCGGTTTCGGACTATCCTACAATGAGCAGTTCTTC	CASGFGLSYNEQFF
14	TRBV10-3	once	TRBD2	TRBJ2-1	TGTGCCTTCCGGAAGACTAGCGGGCAAAATGAGCAGTTCTTC	CAFRKTSGQNEQFF
14	TRBV5-6	NA	TRBD1	TRBJ2-3	TGTGCCAGCAGCTTCGGGACAGGGGGAGATACGCAGTATTTT	CASSFGTGGDTQYF
14	TRBV6-1	once	NA	TRBJ2-7	TGTGCCAGCAGTGAAGGGCCAGTGGCCTACGAGCAGTACTTC	CASSEGPVAYEQYF
18	TRBV7-9	once	TRBD2	TRBJ2-1	TGTGCCAGCAGCTTAAGCTCCTACTCCTTAGCGGGGGGGCCTGAGGAGTTCTTC	CASSLSSYSLAGGPEEFF
14	TRBV7-8	NA	NA	TRBJ2-5	TGTGCCAGCAGCTTAGCCTATGGAGCTGAGACCCAGTACTTC	CASSLAYGAETQYF
15	TRBV28	NA	NA	TRBJ1-5	TGTGCCAGCAGTCCGGGTGGGAGCGTACGCCAGCCCCAGCATTTT	CASSPGGSVRQPQHF
15	TRBV4-3	NA	TRBD2	TRBJ2-3	TGCGCCAGCAGCCAAGGAAGTGCGGGGGGGTGGACGCAGTATTTT	CASSQGSAGGWTQYF
15	TRBV6-5	few	TRBD1	TRBJ1-2	TGTGCCAGCAGTGCCTGGGACAGCTTGAACTATGGCTACACCTTC	CASSAWDSLNYGYTF
15	TRBV18	NA	TRBD2	TRBJ2-1	TGTGCCAGCCGCCAGCGGGGGTCCATAATCAATGAGCAGTTCTTC	CASRQRGSIINEQFF
14	TRBV2	NA	TRBD2	TRBJ2-4	TGTGCCAGCAGTGAGCTAGCGGGGGTAAACATTCAGTACTTC	CASSELAGVNIQYF
13	TRBV6-5	NA	NA	TRBJ1-1	TGTGCCAGCAGTTACGGGTCCAGGGTGCGAGCTTTCTTT	CASSYGSRVRAFF
12	TRBV7-9	medium-sized	NA	TRBJ2-7	TGTGCCAGCAGCTTCGTCAGCTACGAGCAGTACTTC	CASSFVSYEQYF
12	TRBV15	NA	NA	TRBJ1-2	TGTGCCACCAGCAGAGACGAAACTTTCTACACCTTC	CATSRDETFYTF
15	TRBV28	medium-sized	TRBD1	TRBJ1-1	TGTGCCAGCAGCTTACAGGGGGCCACTACCGCTGAAGCTTTCTTT	CASSLQGATTAEAFF
15	TRBV4-1	once	TRBD1	TRBJ2-5	TGCGCCAGCAGCCAGATACACAGGGGGCTGCAGACCCAGTACTTC	CASSQIHRGLQTQYF
14	TRBV27	NA	NA	TRBJ1-2	TGTGCCAGCAGTTTAAGACAGGAGAACTATGGCTACACCTTC	CASSLRQENYGYTF
14	TRBV6-6	NA	NA	TRBJ1-5	TGTGCCAGCAGTTACTCAGGGGGCAATCAGCCCCAGCATTTT	CASSYSGGNQPQHF
13	TRBV6-5	NA	NA	TRBJ2-3	TGTGCCAGCAGTTCCCCGAGCCGGTATACGCAGTATTTT	CASSSPSRYTQYF
16	TRBV19	NA	NA	TRBJ1-4	TGTGCCAGTAGTATACAGGGATGGGCAACTAATGAAAAACTGTTTTTT	CASSIQGWATNEKLFF
15	TRBV6-5	once	TRBD1	TRBJ2-5	TGTGCCAGCAGTTACTCCGGGACAGGGAGGGAGACCCAGTACTTC	CASSYSGTGRETQYF
13	TRBV28	once	TRBD2	TRBJ2-7	TGTGCCAGCAGTTTTAGCGGGGGCCACGAGCAGTACTTC	CASSFSGGHEQYF
14	TRBV28	NA	NA	TRBJ1-5	TGTGCCAGCAGTTTGAGGGCTAGCAATCAGCCCCAGCATTTT	CASSLRASNQPQHF
14	TRBV4-1	NA	NA	TRBJ2-2	TGCGCCAGCAGCCATTCCTCTTACACCGGGGAGCTGTTTTTT	CASSHSSYTGELFF
12	TRBV29-1	once	NA	TRBJ1-2	TGCAGCGTTGAGGACAGTAACTATGGCTACACCTTC	CSVEDSNYGYTF
17	TRBV5-4	once	TRBD1	TRBJ2-2	TGTGCCAGCAGCGTACCGGGACAGGGTAGTGTCACCGGGGAGCTGTTTTTT	CASSVPGQGSVTGELFF
16	TRBV21-1	NA	NA	TRBJ2-2	TGTGCCAGCAGCAAATTATACCCCCGGGGTTCCGGGGAGCTGTTTTTT	CASSKLYPRGSGELFF
18	TRBV15	NA	TRBD1	TRBJ1-4	TGTGCCACCAGCAGAGATCGAAGATCTGGTGGGACAGGGGAAAAACTGTTTTTT	CATSRDRRSGGTGEKLFF
13	TRBV2	NA	NA	TRBJ1-1	TGTGCCAGCAGTGTCCAGGGGAACACTGAAGCTTTCTTT	CASSVQGNTEAFF
19	TRBV28	NA	TRBD2	TRBJ2-3	TGTGCCAGCAGTTTCACCCACGAACTAGCGGGGGGCCTCACAGATACGCAGTATTTT	CASSFTHELAGGLTDTQYF
16	TRBV5-6	NA	NA	TRBJ2-2	TGTGCCAGCAGCTTGGCGCCCTTTCTCAGGACCGGGGAGCTGTTTTTT	CASSLAPFLRTGELFF
16	TRBV5-6	NA	NA	TRBJ2-5	TGTGCCAGCAGCTTCAGCTTGTCTCTCGGGGAAGAGACCCAGTACTTC	CASSFSLSLGEETQYF
16	TRBV7-6	NA	NA	TRBJ1-3	TGTGCCAGCAGCCCGAGTCGAGGATACTCTGGAAACACCATATATTTT	CASSPSRGYSGNTIYF
15	TRBV28	NA	NA	TRBJ2-2	TGTGCCAGTTTACTCCCAGGTCCGAACACCGGGGAGCTGTTTTTT	CASLLPGPNTGELFF
16	TRBV27	NA	NA	TRBJ2-7	TGTGCCAGCGCCCCAATTGGCAGGGTAGAGTCCTACGAGCAGTACTTC	CASAPIGRVESYEQYF
14	TRBV10-3	medium-sized	TRBD1	TRBJ1-1	TGTGCCATCAGCGATACAGGGGGAGGCACTGAAGCTTTCTTT	CAISDTGGGTEAFF
17	TRBV6-1	NA	TRBD1	TRBJ2-3	TGTGCCAGCAGTGCGAGGGGGCTAGCAGGGTTGGCAGATACGCAGTATTTT	CASSARGLAGLADTQYF
14	TRBV5-1	NA	TRBD1	TRBJ1-1	TGCGCCAGCTTCCCCGGGACAGGGCGCACTGAAGCTTTCTTT	CASFPGTGRTEAFF
17	TRBV7-6	NA	TRBD1	TRBJ2-5	TGTGCCAGCAGCTTAAGCGCCGGGACAGGGGGCACAGAGACCCAGTACTTC	CASSLSAGTGGTETQYF
13	TRBV7-2	NA	NA	TRBJ1-3	TGTGCCAGCAGCTTAGCCAGGGAAAACACCATATATTTT	CASSLARENTIYF
17	TRBV25-1	NA	TRBD2	TRBJ2-1	TGTGCCAGCAGTGATCCCGCGCTAGCGGGGTCCTTGGGGGAGCAGTTCTTC	CASSDPALAGSLGEQFF